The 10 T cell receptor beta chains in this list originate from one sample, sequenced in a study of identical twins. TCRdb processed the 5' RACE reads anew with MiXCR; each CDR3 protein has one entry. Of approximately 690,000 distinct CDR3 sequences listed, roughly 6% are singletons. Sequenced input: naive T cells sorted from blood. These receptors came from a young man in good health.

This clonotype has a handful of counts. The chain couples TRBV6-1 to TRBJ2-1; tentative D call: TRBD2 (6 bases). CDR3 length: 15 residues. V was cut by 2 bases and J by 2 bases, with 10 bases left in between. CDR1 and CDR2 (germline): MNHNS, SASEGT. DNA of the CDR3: TGTGCCAGCAGTGAATCCGGGAGCACCTACAATGAGCAGTTCTTC. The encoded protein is CASSESGSTYNEQFF.

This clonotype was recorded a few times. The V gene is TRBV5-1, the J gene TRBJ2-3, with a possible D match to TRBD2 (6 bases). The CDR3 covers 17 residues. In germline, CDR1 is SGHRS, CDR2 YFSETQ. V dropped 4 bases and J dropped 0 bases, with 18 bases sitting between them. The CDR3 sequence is CASSPGLHPVSTDTQYF. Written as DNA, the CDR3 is TGCGCCAGCAGCCCGGGACTCCACCCCGTTAGCACAGATACGCAGTATTTT.

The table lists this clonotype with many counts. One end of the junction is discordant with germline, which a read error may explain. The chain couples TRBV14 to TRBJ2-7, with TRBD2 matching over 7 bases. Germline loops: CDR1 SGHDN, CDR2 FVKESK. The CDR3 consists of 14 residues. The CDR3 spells CASSETGTTHPAHF. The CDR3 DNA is TGTGCCAGCAGCGAGACCGGGACTACTCACCCCGCGCACTTC.

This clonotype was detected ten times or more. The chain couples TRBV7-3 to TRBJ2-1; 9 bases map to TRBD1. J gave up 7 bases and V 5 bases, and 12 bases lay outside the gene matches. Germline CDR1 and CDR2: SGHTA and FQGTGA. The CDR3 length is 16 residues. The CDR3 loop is CASSQRRDRVPNEQFF. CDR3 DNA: TGTGCCAGCAGCCAGCGCCGGGACAGGGTTCCAAATGAGCAGTTCTTC.

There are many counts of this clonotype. The CDR3 DNA is TGTGCTTCGCAGCTCCCACTTGACGGCAACTACGAGCAGTACTTC. Translation: CASQLPLDGNYEQYF. V gene TRBV6-1 combines with J gene TRBJ2-7, with D uncertain. The CDR3 has 15 residues. Germline CDR1 reads MNHNS; CDR2 reads SASEGT.

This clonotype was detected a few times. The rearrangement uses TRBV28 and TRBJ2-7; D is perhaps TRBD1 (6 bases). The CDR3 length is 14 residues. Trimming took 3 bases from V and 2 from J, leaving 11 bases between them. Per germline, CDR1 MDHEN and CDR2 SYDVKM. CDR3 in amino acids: CASSFADSTYEQYF. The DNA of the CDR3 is TGTGCCAGCAGTTTCGCGGACAGTACCTACGAGCAGTACTTC.

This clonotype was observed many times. The CDR3 sequence: CSAPQGDQYF. DNA for the CDR3: TGCAGTGCCCCCCAGGGGGACCAGTACTTC. The J gene is TRBJ2-5, the V gene TRBV20-1, with 7 bases identical to TRBD1. The trim removed 6 bases at V and 10 bases at J, leaving 5 bases unmatched. CDR3 length: 10 amino acids. Germline V gene lookup returns CDR1 DFQATT and CDR2 SNEGSKA (reference sequence).

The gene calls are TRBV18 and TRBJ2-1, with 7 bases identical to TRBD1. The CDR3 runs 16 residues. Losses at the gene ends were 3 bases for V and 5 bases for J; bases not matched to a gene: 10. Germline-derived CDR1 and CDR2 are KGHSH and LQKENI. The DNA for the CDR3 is TGTGCCAGCTCACCGTACCACAGGGGCGCTAACAATGAGCAGTTCTTC. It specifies CASSPYHRGANNEQFF.

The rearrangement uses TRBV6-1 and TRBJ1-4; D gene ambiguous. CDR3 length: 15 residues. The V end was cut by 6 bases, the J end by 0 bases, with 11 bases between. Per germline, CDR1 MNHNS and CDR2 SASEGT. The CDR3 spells CASRSAIATNEKLFF. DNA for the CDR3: TGTGCCAGCAGATCCGCGATTGCAACTAATGAAAAACTGTTTTTT.

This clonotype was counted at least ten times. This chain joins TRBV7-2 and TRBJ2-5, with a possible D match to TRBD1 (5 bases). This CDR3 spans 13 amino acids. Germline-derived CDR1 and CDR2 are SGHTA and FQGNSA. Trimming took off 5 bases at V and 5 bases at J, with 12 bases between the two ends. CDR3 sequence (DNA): TGTGCCAGCAGCAGCAGGGTTTATGAGACCCAGTACTTC. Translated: CASSSRVYETQYF.